This TCR beta chain derives from a study of blood T cell repertoires in COVID-19. Overall study: COVID-19 samples, acute and convalescent, were from the United States, Italy and Spain. Sources were T cells, B-cell-depleted T cells, or PBMCs; the material itself was cDNA or gDNA.

Study processing details: Reference gene primer amplification yielded estimated nucleated cell counts. Data came from immunoSEQ multiplex PCR; TCRdb stores just in-frame clones and leaves some out. V and J calls and clone size are those listed in that table; D and trimming were worked out from the DNA. The sample lists roughly 68,000 clones; about 88% were seen once. The CDR3 has 18 amino acids. Germline V gene data show CDR1 as GTSNPN and CDR2 as SVGIG (reference sequence). V was trimmed by 4 bases and J by 0 bases, leaving 25 bases between them. The chain couples TRBV30 to TRBJ2-7; tentative D call: TRBD1 (7 bases). Material for sequencing was peripheral blood. This TCR came from a human donor in a cohort sampled during active COVID-19. CDR3 protein: CAWNARPRDRNGSYEQYF. The DNA for the CDR3 is TGTGCCTGGAACGCCCGGCCGCGGGACAGAAATGGCTCCTACGAGCAGTACTTC. Variable domain in full (rest from reference TRBV30 and TRBJ2-7): SQTIHQWPATLVQPVGSPLSLECTVEGTSNPNLYWYRQAAGRGLQLLFYSVGIGQISSEVPQNLSASRPQDRQFILSSKKLLLSDSGFYLCAWNARPRDRNGSYEQYFGPGTRLTVT.